This TCR beta chain is from a study of blood T cell repertoires in COVID-19. Turning to the study itself: Both acute and convalescent COVID-19 samples were obtained from the United States, Italy and Spain. T cells, B-cell-depleted T cells, or PBMCs provided the cDNA or gDNA that served as material.

As processed by the authors: Amplifying reference gene primers gave estimates of nucleated cell counts. Clones were sequenced by immunoSEQ multiplex PCR, and TCRdb holds only the in-frame ones, with some missing. Clone size and the V and J calls come from that table; the DNA yielded D and trimming. The top ten clones hold around 2.9% of a sample with some 130,000 clones, around 89% of them seen once. V was pared by 5 bases and J by 4 bases, with 18 bases between. Germline-derived CDR1 and CDR2 are SGHTA and FQGNSA. The length of the CDR3 is 15 residues. The chain uses TRBV7-2 and TRBJ2-7, with D possibly being TRBD2 (7 bases). Sequences were obtained from peripheral blood. This TCR came from a man aged 55-75 years with active or convalescent COVID-19. The CDR3: CASSPRGRVVYEQYF. CDR3 bases: TGTGCCAGCAGCCCGCGGGGGCGGGTGGTATACGAGCAGTACTTC.